Included here is one TCR beta chain sequence, with context. Its antigen is as yet unknown. J was trimmed by 5 bases and V by 1 base; bases with no gene match: 8. The CDR3 totals 16 residues. Germline-derived CDR1 and CDR2 are SGHTA and FQGTGA. For the second PCR, which ran for 7 to 11 cycles, a sample-barcoded 5' primer and a J-beta primer mix were used. TCRdb re-derived calls from the 5' RACE reads in MiXCR, one entry per CDR3 protein. The sample contains 700,000 to 900,000 distinct CDR3 sequences, roughly 25% of which appear only once. This entry belongs to a study of blood T cells in healthy people across ages. Study-wide results and limits: Long-lived and aged donors differed, with more naive CD4+ cells and higher diversity in the long-lived.

Those donating, healthy Caucasian individuals from Russia, were aged about 6 to 100. It was around 10 milliliters of peripheral blood that were drawn from each donor. The same data also went into a second study, on T cells of mothers and their children. That study adds: The whole RNA yield was converted to cDNA, roughly 1.5 ug per 15 ul.

The chain combines TRBV7-3 with TRBJ2-5; 9 nucleotides agree with TRBD2. The sequenced sample consisted of blood. The sequence derives from a boy younger than 18 in good health. CDR3 amino acids: CASSLNGLATLETQYF. The CDR3 DNA reads as TGTGCCAGCAGCTTAAATGGACTAGCGACGCTTGAGACCCAGTACTTC.